This entry features one T cell receptor (beta chain) sequence. This clone was detected a few times. This clone's antigen is unknown. Base quality data are lacking; no much larger clone is found one base away. The germline V gene encodes CDR1 SGHDT and CDR2 YYEEEE. Inclusive of the bounding cysteine and phenylalanine, the CDR3 is 14 residues long. CDR3 DNA is the only sequence kept; it has 42 bases, read in frame from the first base. V and J lose 4 bases and 0 bases, and a span of 10 bases separates them. A second Seattle source provided samples from volunteer blood donors who had recovered from COVID-19. Whole blood was collected in K2EDTA tubes by collaborating institutions according to the institutions' own protocols. Collaborator samples were shipped for TCRbeta analysis as frozen whole blood, isolated PBMCs, or DNA extracted from either sample type. The sample originates from a study of blood T cell repertoires in COVID-19 (dated by TCRdb to the early 2020s). With regard to the full study: Samples covering the acute and convalescent phases of COVID-19 were provided by collaborators in the United States, Italy and Spain. Where available, HLA class I and class II types were obtained from metadata supplied by the sample provider rather than from assay-based typing. The dataset comprised deeply sampled blood TCRbeta repertoires from subjects exposed to, actively infected with, or recovered from COVID-19. Nearly every sample came with metadata listing a de-identified subject ID, COVID-19 status, age in years and sex. The material from the prospective study consisted of cDNA or gDNA derived from T cells, B-cell-depleted T cells, or PBMCs. The repertoires were released in a freely available public database meant as a resource for research on the immune response to SARS-CoV-2. The samples were drawn from the first 160 participants of the ongoing ImmuneRACE study and from 1,200 or so subjects provided by 6 global collaborators. On the study overall, not on this receptor specifically: The amount of clinical and demographic metadata varied by source and participant and was provided uncurated.

TCRbeta CDR3 regions were amplified from genomic DNA by means of the immunoSEQ Assay, a bias-controlled multiplex PCR. The source study handled its data this way. The number of nucleated cells in each sample was estimated from the amplification of reference gene primers within the assay. To quantify the absolute abundance of each unique TCRbeta CDR3 rearrangement, sequence reads were collapsed and filtered. For each sample, productive Simpson clonality was calculated by taking the square root of Simpson's diversity index across productive rearrangements. In its TCRdb copy, this immuneACCESS table keeps in-frame sequences only and misses some clones. Where compared with another copy, unresolved V genes explain less than half of these, and the others have no known cause. V and J calls and clone size are given by that table; D and trimming were obtained from the DNA. For this sample the table gives around 270,000 clones, of which about 83% were detected only once. The ten largest account for about 1.6% of the sample.

Input material: peripheral blood. The rearrangement combines TRBV5-6 with TRBJ1-1; no D gene can be assigned with confidence. The TCR sequence derives from a woman in her 40s who had recovered from COVID-19. The base sequence is TGTGCCAGCAGCCTAATTAAGATGAACACTGAAGCTTTCTTT. It encodes CASSLIKMNTEAFF. With the rest looked up from the reference TRBV5-6 and TRBJ1-1 genes rather than sequenced, the full variable domain is DAGVTQSPTHLIKTRGQQVTLRCSPKSGHDTVSWYQQALGQGPQFIFQYYEEEERQRGNFPDRFSGHQFPNYSSELNVNALLLGDSALYLCASSLIKMNTEAFFGQGTRLTVV.